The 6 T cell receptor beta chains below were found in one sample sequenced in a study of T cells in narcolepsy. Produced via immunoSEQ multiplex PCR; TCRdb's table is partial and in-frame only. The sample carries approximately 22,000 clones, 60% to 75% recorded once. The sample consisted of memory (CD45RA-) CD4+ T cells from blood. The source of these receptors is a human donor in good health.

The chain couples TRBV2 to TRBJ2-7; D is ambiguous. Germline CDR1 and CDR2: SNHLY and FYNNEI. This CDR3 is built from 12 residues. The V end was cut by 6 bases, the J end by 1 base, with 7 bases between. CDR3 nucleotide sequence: TGTGCCAGCAGATTAAGTTCCTACGAGCAGTACTTC. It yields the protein CASRLSSYEQYF.

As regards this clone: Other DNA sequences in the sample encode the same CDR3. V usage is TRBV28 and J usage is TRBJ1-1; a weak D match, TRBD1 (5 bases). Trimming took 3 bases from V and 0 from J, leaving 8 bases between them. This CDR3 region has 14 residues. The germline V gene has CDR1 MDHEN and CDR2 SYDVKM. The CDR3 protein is CASSLGGVNTEAFF. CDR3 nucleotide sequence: TGTGCCAGCAGTTTGGGGGGTGTGAACACTGAAGCTTTCTTT.

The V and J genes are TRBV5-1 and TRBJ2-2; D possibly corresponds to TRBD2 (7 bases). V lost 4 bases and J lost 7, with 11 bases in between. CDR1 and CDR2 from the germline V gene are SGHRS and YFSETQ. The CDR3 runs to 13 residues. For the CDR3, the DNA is TGCGCCAGCAGCACAGGGAGGGGCGGGGAGCTGTTTTTT. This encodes CASSTGRGGELFF.

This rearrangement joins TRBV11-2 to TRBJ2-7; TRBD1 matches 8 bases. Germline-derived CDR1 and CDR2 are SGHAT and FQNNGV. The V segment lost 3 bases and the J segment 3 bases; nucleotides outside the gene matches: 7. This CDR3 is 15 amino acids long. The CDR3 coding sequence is TGTGCCAGCAGCTTGGTGTCTGGACAGGGCTACGAGCAGTACTTC. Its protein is CASSLVSGQGYEQYF.

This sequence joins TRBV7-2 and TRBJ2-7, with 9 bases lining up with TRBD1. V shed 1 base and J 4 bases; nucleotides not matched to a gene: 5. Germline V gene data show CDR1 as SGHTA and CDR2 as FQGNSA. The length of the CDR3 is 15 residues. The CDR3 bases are TGTGCCAGCAGCTTAGGGGTCGGACAGGGGTACGAGCAGTACTTC. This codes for CASSLGVGQGYEQYF.

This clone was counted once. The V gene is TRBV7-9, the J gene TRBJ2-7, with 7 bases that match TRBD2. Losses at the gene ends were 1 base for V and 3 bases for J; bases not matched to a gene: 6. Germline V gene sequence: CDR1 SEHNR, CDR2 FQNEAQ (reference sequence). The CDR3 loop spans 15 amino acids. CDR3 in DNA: TGTGCCAGCAGCTTAGTGTCGGGGGGTCACTACGAGCAGTACTTC. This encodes CASSLVSGGHYEQYF.